The 13 T cell receptor beta chains in this list originate from one sample, sequenced in a study of cytomegalovirus exposure and HLA in healthy donors. The PCR used 60 Vbeta and 13 Jbeta primers. Assay used: immunoSEQ multiplex PCR; TCRdb lists only in-frame clones, some missing. The sample has about 99,000 clones, over 65% seen once. The specimen sequenced was PBMCs. The receptors here all came from a woman aged 40 to 50 in good health and CMV-seronegative.

The chain recombines TRBV5-1 with TRBJ2-1; 9 bases agree with TRBD2. With 0 bases clipped from V and 4 bases from J, the junction kept 8 bases outside the gene matches. Looked up from germline, CDR1 is SGHRS and CDR2 is YFSETQ. The CDR3 has 17 amino acids. The CDR3 DNA follows: TGCGCCAGCAGCTTGGGTTTTTCTAGCGGGGAGTACAATGAGCAGTTCTTC. This gives the protein CASSLGFSSGEYNEQFF.

Here the CDR3 reads CASSPLTGELFF. As DNA, the CDR3 is TGTGCCAGCAGCCCTCTCACCGGGGAGCTGTTTTTT. The chain couples TRBV7-2 to TRBJ2-2; D is unclear. The V end lost 5 bases, the J end lost 4 bases, and 5 bases lay between the germline ends. Germline V gene lookup returns CDR1 SGHTA and CDR2 FQGNSA. This CDR3 region has 12 residues.

The chain recombines TRBV9 with TRBJ2-2; 7 nucleotides align to TRBD1. The ends lost 0 bases at V and 4 bases at J; junction bases unmatched: 6. The CDR3 sequence is 16 residues long. Looked up from germline, CDR1 is SGDLS and CDR2 is YYNGEE. The CDR3: CASSVGEGQSTGELFF. The CDR3 DNA is TGTGCCAGCAGCGTAGGTGAGGGACAGAGCACCGGGGAGCTGTTTTTT. Combining the CDR3 with reference TRBV9 and TRBJ2-2 gives the whole variable domain DSGVTQTPKHLITATGQRVTLRCSPRSGDLSVYWYQQSLDQGLQFLIQYYNGEERAKGNILERFSAQQFPDLHSELNLSSLELGDSALYFCASSVGEGQSTGELFFGEGSRLTVL.

Points on this clone: Germline is not matched at one junction end, which may reflect a read error. V usage is TRBV27 and J usage is TRBJ2-2, with D maybe TRBD2 (5 bases). The CDR3 loop spans 14 amino acids. From germline, CDR1 is MNHEY and CDR2 SMNVEV (reference sequence). The CDR3 region is CACSLDRGTGELFF. The CDR3 nucleotides read TGTGCCTGCAGCCTAGACCGGGGCACCGGGGAGCTGTTTTTT.

V usage is TRBV28 and J usage is TRBJ2-7; D ambiguous. Germline loops: CDR1 MDHEN, CDR2 SYDVKM. The CDR3 extends over 14 amino acids. Trimming cost V 2 bases and J 6 bases, with 14 bases left between them. CDR3 sequence reads: CASSLIDNLREQYF. The CDR3, as DNA: TGTGCCAGCAGTTTAATAGACAATCTTCGCGAGCAGTACTTC.

The chain links TRBV19 to TRBJ2-6; 11 nucleotides line up with TRBD1. The CDR3 runs 18 residues. The V and J ends lost 5 bases and 0 bases, in that order; junction bases with no gene match: 6. In germline, CDR1 is LNHDA, CDR2 SQIVND (reference sequence). CDR3 DNA sequence: TGTGCCAGTAGTTTACGGACAGGGGGCTTCTCTGGGGCCAACGTCCTGACTTTC. This codes for CASSLRTGGFSGANVLTF.

J is TRBJ2-1 and V is TRBV5-1, with TRBD1 identical over 8 bases. The CDR3 consists of 17 residues. Germline V gene sequence: CDR1 SGHRS, CDR2 YFSETQ. Trimming took 4 bases from V and 3 from J; bases not matched to a gene: 12. The CDR3: CASSPRRTGNDYNEQFF. The CDR3 DNA is TGCGCCAGCAGCCCGCGTCGGACAGGGAATGACTACAATGAGCAGTTCTTC.

The V gene is TRBV19, the J gene TRBJ1-2, with TRBD1 identical over 8 bases. V gave up 7 bases and J gave up 8 bases; unmatched junction bases: 9. This CDR3 region has 13 residues. Germline V CDR1 and CDR2: LNHDA, SQIVND (reference sequence). The CDR3 DNA follows: TGTGCCAGTACGATCCAGGGGGCAAGAGGCTACACCTTC. Its translation is CASTIQGARGYTF.

The rearrangement uses TRBV28 and TRBJ1-1; 8 nucleotides agree with TRBD1. CDR3 length equals 12 residues. V was pared by 6 bases and J by 5 bases, with 2 bases of the junction left unmatched. Germline CDR1 is MDHEN and CDR2 is SYDVKM. Here the CDR3 DNA reads TGTGCCAGCAGGGACAGGGCGACTGAAGCTTTCTTT. Translated, it gives CASRDRATEAFF.

This sequence joins TRBV7-2 and TRBJ2-1; 9 bases align to TRBD1. The J segment lost 2 bases and the V segment lost 5 bases, leaving 1 base of the junction unmatched. The CDR3 spans 14 residues. Germline CDR1 SGHTA, CDR2 FQGNSA. The CDR3 loop is CASSGTGTYNEQFF. Here the CDR3 DNA reads TGTGCCAGCAGCGGGACAGGGACCTACAATGAGCAGTTCTTC. The variable domain in full, completed from reference TRBV7-2 and TRBJ2-1, reads GAGVSQSPSNKVTEKGKDVELRCDPISGHTALYWYRQSLGQGLEFLIYFQGNSAPDKSGLPSDRFSAERTGGSVSTLTIQRTQQEDSAVYLCASSGTGTYNEQFFGPGTRLTVL.

V is TRBV7-3 and J is TRBJ1-4; D call uncertain. Trimming took off 5 bases at V and 7 bases at J, with 20 bases between the two ends. The CDR3 consists of 16 residues. Germline assignment: CDR1 SGHTA and CDR2 FQGTGA. CDR3 nucleotides: TGTGCCAGCAGCCTACACGGCGCGGGGTTAGGTGAAAAACTGTTTTTT. Translating it yields CASSLHGAGLGEKLFF.

The V and J genes are TRBV28 and TRBJ1-1; D not resolved. The CDR3 sequence is 14 residues long. V dropped 6 bases and J dropped 4 bases, with 15 bases sitting between them. CDR1 and CDR2 from the germline V gene are MDHEN and SYDVKM. CDR3 bases: TGTGCCAGCAGCCCTATGGTTTCCGGCACTGAAGCTTTCTTT. It translates to CASSPMVSGTEAFF. Complete variable domain (other parts from reference TRBV28 and TRBJ1-1): DVKVTQSSRYLVKRTGEKVFLECVQDMDHENMFWYRQDPGLGLRLIYFSYDVKMKEKGDIPEGYSVSREKKERFSLILESASTNQTSMYLCASSPMVSGTEAFFGQGTRLTVV.

J is TRBJ1-1 and V is TRBV6-5, with D tentatively TRBD1 (6 bases). This CDR3 spans 13 amino acids. V lost 5 bases and J lost 4, with 11 bases in between. Looked up from germline, CDR1 is MNHEY and CDR2 is SVGAGI. CDR3 sequence: CASSTQGATEAFF. The CDR3 DNA follows: TGTGCCAGCAGTACACAGGGAGCCACTGAAGCTTTCTTT.